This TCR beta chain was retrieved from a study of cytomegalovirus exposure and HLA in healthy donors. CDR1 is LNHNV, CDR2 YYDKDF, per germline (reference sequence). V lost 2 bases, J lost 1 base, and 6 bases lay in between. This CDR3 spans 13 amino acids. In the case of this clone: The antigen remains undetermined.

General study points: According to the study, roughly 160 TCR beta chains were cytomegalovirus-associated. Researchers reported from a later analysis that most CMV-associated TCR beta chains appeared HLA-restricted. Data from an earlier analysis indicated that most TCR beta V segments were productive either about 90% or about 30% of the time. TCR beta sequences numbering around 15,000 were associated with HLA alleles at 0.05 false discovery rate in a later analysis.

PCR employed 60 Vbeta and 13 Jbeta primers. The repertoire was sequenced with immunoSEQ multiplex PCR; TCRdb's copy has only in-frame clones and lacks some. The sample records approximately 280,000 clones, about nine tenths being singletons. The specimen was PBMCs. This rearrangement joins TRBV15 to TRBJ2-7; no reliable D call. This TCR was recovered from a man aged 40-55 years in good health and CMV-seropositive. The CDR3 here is CATSRPDSYEQYF. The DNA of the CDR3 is TGTGCCACCAGCAGACCAGATTCCTACGAGCAGTACTTC.